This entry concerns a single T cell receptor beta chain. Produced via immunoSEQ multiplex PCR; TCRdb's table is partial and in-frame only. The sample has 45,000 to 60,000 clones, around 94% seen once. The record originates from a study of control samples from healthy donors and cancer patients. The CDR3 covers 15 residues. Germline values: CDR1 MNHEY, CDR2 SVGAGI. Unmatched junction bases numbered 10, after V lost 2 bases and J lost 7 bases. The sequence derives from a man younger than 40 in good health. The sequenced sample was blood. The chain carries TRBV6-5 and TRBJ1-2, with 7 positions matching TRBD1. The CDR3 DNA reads TGTGCCAGCAGTTACACCCGACAGGGTGGAGGTGGCTACACCTTC. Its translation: CASSYTRQGGGGYTF.